This T cell receptor beta chain came from a study of vaccination effects on CD4 cells after COVID-19. Study-wide results and caveats: In the late period after vaccination, infection- and vaccine-induced clones contracted markedly. Researchers reported few convalescent patients and no early post-infection timepoints in the study.

CDR3 size: 14 residues. Looked up from germline, CDR1 is SGHRS and CDR2 is YFSETQ. The germline V and J ends were trimmed by 5 bases and 6 bases, with 17 bases remaining between them. Here immunoSEQ multiplex PCR was the method, and the copy in TCRdb shows in-frame clones only, minus some. The table lists approximately 23,000 clones, approximately 70% of them singletons. Prior to sequencing, the ViraFEST assay stimulated PBMC with viral peptide pools, which expanded the antigen-specific CD4+ T cells. Scientists isolated CD4+ T cells after a roughly ten-day culture period ended. Nucleocapsid antibodies were negative in the vaccine recipients, who had never had SARS-CoV-2 infection. Roughly 1.8 million PBMC per well received approximately 10 IU/ml IL-2 and approximately 9.2 ug/ml peptides in culture. This clone occurred once. The antigen is unknown.

This specimen consisted of CD4+ T cells from PBMCs cultured with HCoV-OC43 spike peptides, obtained before COVID-19 vaccination. Subset given: HCoV-OC43 spike overlapping peptide pool stimulation. The chain recombines TRBV5-1 with TRBJ1-2; D is possibly TRBD1 (5 bases). The receptor was derived from a human donor who received a COVID-19 vaccine. CDR3 amino acids: CASRLVGRSDGYTF. The DNA for the CDR3 is TGCGCCAGCAGACTGGTGGGACGAAGCGATGGCTACACCTTC.